This TCR beta chain was obtained from a study of cytomegalovirus exposure and HLA in healthy donors. General observations from the study: Associated with cytomegalovirus, according to the listing, were around 170 TCR beta chains.

Sequencing was performed with immunoSEQ multiplex PCR; in TCRdb, only in-frame clones are kept and a portion is missing. The sample has about 120,000 clones, 85% seen once; the top ten hold under 2.5%. As to this clone: Its target is unknown.

The CDR3 has 15 amino acids. Trimming stripped 5 bases from V and 5 bases from J, with 17 bases between. Per the germline V gene, CDR1 is MNHNY and CDR2 is SVGAGI (reference sequence). The receptor's source is a woman aged 25 to 39 in good health and CMV-seronegative. Sequencing used PBMCs. The chain combines TRBV6-6 with TRBJ2-3, with D possibly being TRBD2 (6 bases). CDR3 amino acids: CASSPLAGPLDTQYF. The CDR3, as DNA: TGTGCCAGCAGTCCCCTCGCGGGGCCCCTAGATACGCAGTATTTT.